This note documents a single TCR beta chain sequence. Its antigen is unknown. The sample belongs to a study of CD8+ T cells in alopecia areata. Notes on the study in general: Lesional scalp, especially alopecia totalis/universalis, showed higher clonality than normal scalp. Because one nonresponder was included, the link of baseline CD8+ expansion to response is considered uncertain.

Isolated RNA was reverse transcribed into cDNA used as the sequencing template. Clones were read by immunoSEQ multiplex PCR, and TCRdb kept only the in-frame ones, dropping some. The profile shows around 170,000 clones, 51% of them singletons. Stated treatment: oral pan-JAK inhibitor, 5-10 mg twice daily. V lost 3 bases and J 2 bases, leaving 8 bases between the germline ends. Germline V gene sequence: CDR1 SGHTA, CDR2 FQGNSA. This CDR3 has 13 amino acids. This chain connects TRBV7-2 to TRBJ2-7; D unresolved. Material: CD8+ T cells sorted from blood, obtained at approximately week 52, from a patient treated with tofacitinib. This clonotype was obtained from a human donor with alopecia areata. The CDR3 coding sequence is TGTGCCAGCAGCTTCCCAGGTACCTACGAGCAGTACTTC. Amino acids: CASSFPGTYEQYF.